A single sample is the source of the 9 T cell receptor beta chains below, sequenced in a study of T cell changes during pregnancy in multiple sclerosis. Method: immunoSEQ multiplex PCR; TCRdb's copy keeps in-frame clones and lacks some. The sample records approximately 40,000 clones, about 90% being singletons. The sequences come from CD4+ T cells from peripheral blood mononuclear cells, collected in the third trimester of pregnancy. The receptors were sampled from a female donor with multiple sclerosis, enrolled in a pregnancy study.

The sample holds a few counts of this clone. This rearrangement joins TRBV28 to TRBJ1-1; no definite D call. The CDR3 has 11 residues. Between the trimmed V and J ends, which lost 5 bases and 6 bases, there was a span of 7 bases. Germline CDR1 MDHEN, CDR2 SYDVKM. In nucleotides, the CDR3 is TGTGCCAGCAGTAAGGGAGCTGAAGCTTTCTTT. Translating gives CASSKGAEAFF.

The chain has TRBV11-3 and TRBJ2-5, with 10 positions matching TRBD2. The V segment lost 2 bases and the J segment 5 bases; nucleotides outside the gene matches: 8. This CDR3 spans 16 amino acids. Germline CDR1 SGHNT, CDR2 YENEEA. DNA of the CDR3: TGTGCCAGCAGCTTATTGCTAGCGGGAGTAAAGGAGACCCAGTACTTC. It codes for CASSLLLAGVKETQYF.

The chain recombines TRBV7-2 with TRBJ2-7; 7 bases are a match to TRBD1. V was clipped by 5 bases and J by 5 bases; unmatched bases: 12. Germline CDR1 reads SGHTA; CDR2 reads FQGNSA. The CDR3 consists of 15 residues. CDR3 in amino acids: CASSLGDRGRDEQYF. The CDR3 region has the DNA TGTGCCAGCAGCCTAGGGGACAGAGGAAGGGACGAGCAGTACTTC.

The V gene is TRBV11-2, the J gene TRBJ2-4; D may be TRBD1 (5 bases). CDR3 length: 16 residues. In germline, CDR1 is SGHAT, CDR2 FQNNGV. V lost 4 bases and J lost 0, with 13 bases in between. CDR3 amino acids: CASSSQDRLAKNIQYF. For the CDR3, the DNA is TGTGCCAGCAGCTCACAGGACCGGTTAGCCAAAAACATTCAGTACTTC. The variable domain in full, with the rest retrieved from reference TRBV11-2 and TRBJ2-4, is EAGVAQSPRYKIIEKRQSVAFWCNPISGHATLYWYQQILGQGPKLLIQFQNNGVVDDSQLPKDRFSAERLKGVDSTLKIQPAKLEDSAVYLCASSSQDRLAKNIQYFGAGTRLSVL.

V usage is TRBV18 and J usage is TRBJ1-1; 8 bases match TRBD1. The V gene end was trimmed by 0 bases and the J gene end by 1 base; junction bases not matched to a gene: 1. This CDR3 spans 15 amino acids. Germline lookup yields CDR1 KGHSH and CDR2 LQKENI. CDR3 coding DNA: TGTGCCAGCTCACCACCGACAGGGGAGAACACTGAAGCTTTCTTT. Translating gives CASSPPTGENTEAFF.

The rearrangement uses TRBV7-2 and TRBJ2-2; a weak D match, TRBD2 (5 bases). This CDR3 has 15 residues. CDR1 and CDR2 from the germline V gene are SGHTA and FQGNSA. V shed 1 base and J shed 4 bases, with 10 bases lying between them. The CDR3 DNA follows: TGTGCCAGCAGCTTAGGTGGGAGCACCACCGGGGAGCTGTTTTTT. Translated: CASSLGGSTTGELFF.

CDR3 in DNA: TGTGCCAGCAGCTCTCACCGGGAGACCCAGTACTTC. Its translation: CASSSHRETQYF. This sequence joins TRBV5-4 and TRBJ2-5; D not certain. The CDR3 is made up of 12 amino acids. V was trimmed by 3 bases and J by 5 bases, leaving 8 bases between them. Germline loops: CDR1 SGHNT, CDR2 YYREEE (reference sequence).

This chain joins TRBV5-4 and TRBJ2-7; 9 bases match TRBD2. The CDR3 sequence is 16 residues long. The V gene's germline CDR1 is SGHNT and CDR2 YYREEE (reference sequence). V shed 0 bases, J shed 5 bases, and the junction held 9 bases outside the gene matches. The CDR3 nucleotides are TGTGCCAGCAGCTTGGCCCCGGGACTAGCACCTAACGAGCAGTACTTC. Encoded protein: CASSLAPGLAPNEQYF.

V usage is TRBV28 and J usage is TRBJ2-3; TRBD1 agrees at 9 bases. J gave up 7 bases and V 6 bases, and 8 bases lay outside the gene matches. Germline V gene lookup returns CDR1 MDHEN and CDR2 SYDVKM. There are 14 residues in the CDR3. CDR3 protein: CASRDRDRVNTQYF. CDR3 nucleotide sequence: TGTGCCAGCAGGGACCGGGACAGGGTGAATACGCAGTATTTT.